The 8 T cell receptor beta chains below were found in one sample sequenced in a study of control samples from healthy donors and cancer patients. The protocol was immunoSEQ multiplex PCR, while the TCRdb copy is restricted to in-frame clones and leaves out a portion. Among 190,000 or so clones listed, approximately 95% were seen once. Sequences were obtained from blood. The receptors here all came from a man aged 18 to 29 in good health.

V gene TRBV19 combines with J gene TRBJ2-3; D unresolved. Germline values: CDR1 LNHDA, CDR2 SQIVND (reference sequence). V was shortened by 3 bases and J by 0 bases, with 13 bases between the two germline ends. This CDR3 region has 16 residues. CDR3 region: CASSISSYPSTDTQYF. The CDR3 region has the DNA TGTGCCAGTAGTATCTCTTCCTACCCAAGCACAGATACGCAGTATTTT.

CDR3 coding DNA: TGTGCCAGTAGTTCGGACAGGTACGAGCAGTACTTC. Translating it yields CASSSDRYEQYF. This chain uses TRBV19 with TRBJ2-7; 7 bases align to TRBD1. The CDR3 is 12 amino acids. V was pared by 5 bases and J by 4 bases, with 2 bases of the junction left unmatched. Germline CDR1 LNHDA, CDR2 SQIVND (reference sequence).

The genes are TRBV19 and TRBJ1-4; D call uncertain. The CDR3 consists of 13 residues. The germline V gene has CDR1 LNHDA and CDR2 SQIVND (reference sequence). The V and J ends lost 8 bases and 7 bases respectively, with 14 bases between them. The CDR3: CASAIRPGEKLFF. The CDR3 DNA is TGTGCCAGTGCTATTCGGCCGGGTGAAAAACTGTTTTTT.

V usage is TRBV5-1 and J usage is TRBJ2-1; D may be TRBD1 (7 bases). The CDR3 covers 14 residues. Trimming removed 0 bases from V and 7 bases from J, with 11 bases in between. Germline values: CDR1 SGHRS, CDR2 YFSETQ. CDR3 amino acids: CASSLAGGPNEQFF. CDR3 nucleotide sequence: TGCGCCAGCAGCTTGGCAGGGGGGCCGAATGAGCAGTTCTTC. Filled out from reference TRBV5-1 and TRBJ2-1, the complete variable domain reads KAGVTQTPRYLIKTRGQQVTLSCSPISGHRSVSWYQQTPGQGLQFLFEYFSETQRNKGNFPGRFSGRQFSNSRSEMNVSTLELGDSALYLCASSLAGGPNEQFFGPGTRLTVL.

V is TRBV12-3 or TRBV12-4 and J is TRBJ2-7; D perhaps matches TRBD2 (6 bases). The ends were cut back, 3 bases at V and 6 bases at J, with 9 bases in the middle. This CDR3 contains 12 residues. CDR3 bases: TGTGCCAGCAGTTTCGGGGGTCCCGAGCAGTACTTC. Its protein is CASSFGGPEQYF.

This chain uses TRBV7-3 with TRBJ1-5; 7 bases align to TRBD1. Germline CDR1 reads SGHTA; CDR2 reads FQGTGA. V dropped 5 bases and J dropped 4; count of bases not matched to a gene: 2. This CDR3 is built from 13 residues. CDR3 amino acids: CASSRGQNQPQHF. CDR3 DNA sequence: TGTGCCAGCAGCAGGGGGCAGAATCAGCCCCAGCATTTT.

The chain uses TRBV2 and TRBJ1-5, with D hard to call. CDR3 length: 15 amino acids. Germline values: CDR1 SNHLY, CDR2 FYNNEI. The V end lost 2 bases, the J end lost 1 base, and 9 bases lay between the germline ends. CDR3 region: CASSENGKSNQPQHF. The CDR3 region has the DNA TGTGCCAGCAGTGAAAATGGCAAGAGCAATCAGCCCCAGCATTTT.

The chain couples TRBV12-5 to TRBJ1-1, with D unclear. The CDR3 spans 13 residues. CDR1 is LGHNT and CDR2 is FRNRAP in the germline V gene. Trimming stripped 7 bases from V and 4 bases from J, with 13 bases between. Here the CDR3 reads CASVLGPSTEAFF. The CDR3 DNA reads as TGTGCTAGTGTTCTTGGTCCCAGCACTGAAGCTTTCTTT.